The source of this T cell receptor (beta chain) is a study of T cells in Graves' hyperthyroidism and ophthalmopathy. Authors of the study amplified TCR beta CDR3 regions from RNA transcripts. With the HTBI primer set, the TCR CDR3 went through a first round of RT-PCR. TCRdb re-called the multiplex PCR reads with MiXCR, one entry per CDR3 protein. The table includes some 620,000 distinct CDR3 sequences, roughly 16% detected once. Sequenced input: blood. This TCR was sampled from a woman aged 25 to 39 with Graves' hyperthyroidism.

The CDR3 loop is CASSFGTPFNEQYF. The CDR3 DNA reads as TGTGCCAGCAGCTTTGGGACTCCTTTCAACGAGCAGTACTTC. The genes are TRBV12-3 or TRBV12-4 and TRBJ2-7; D may be TRBD2 (6 bases). The CDR3 sequence is 14 residues long. Deletions cut 6 bases from V and 5 bases from J, with 17 bases between.